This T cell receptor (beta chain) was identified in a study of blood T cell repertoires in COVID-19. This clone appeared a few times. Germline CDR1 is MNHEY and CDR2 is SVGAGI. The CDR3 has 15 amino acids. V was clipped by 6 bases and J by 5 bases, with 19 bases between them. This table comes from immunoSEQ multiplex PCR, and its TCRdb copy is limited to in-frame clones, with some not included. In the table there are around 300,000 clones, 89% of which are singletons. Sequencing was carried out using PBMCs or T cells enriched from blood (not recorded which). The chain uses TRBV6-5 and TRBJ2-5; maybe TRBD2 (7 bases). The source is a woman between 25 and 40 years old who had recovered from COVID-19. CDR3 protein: CASSGGHAGGETQYF. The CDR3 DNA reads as TGTGCCAGCAGCGGGGGACACGCCGGGGGGGAGACCCAGTACTTC.